This is a list of T cell receptor beta chains from one sample in a study of CD8 T cells in ankylosing spondylitis. TCRdb analysed the 5' RACE reads with MiXCR anew, one entry per CDR3 protein. The sample records around 490,000 distinct CDR3 sequences, about 5% being singletons. Sequencing was done on a sample of blood, either unsorted or a sorted T cell fraction (not recorded which). These receptors were obtained from a male donor with ankylosing spondylitis. Both conserved end residues are trimmed from each CDR3. Each record gives: V gene, J gene, CDR3 protein.

TRBV9	TRBJ1-4	ASSVDEDGDFEKLF
TRBV9	TRBJ2-1	ASKVPGGPEPGQF
TRBV6-2/TRBV6-3	TRBJ2-1	ASSYASGGVSEQF
TRBV9	TRBJ2-5	ASSVDARVETQY
TRBV10-3	TRBJ2-7	ATLDRASHEQY
TRBV6-2/TRBV6-3	TRBJ2-5	ASSLTGIEETQY
TRBV6-2/TRBV6-3	TRBJ2-1	ASSPFGEQF
TRBV12-3/TRBV12-4	TRBJ1-5	ASSLGQTSNQPQH
TRBV11-2	TRBJ1-6	ASSLGPTGISPLH
TRBV5-1	TRBJ2-7	ASSLREVAGVNEQY
TRBV28	TRBJ2-4	ASSFGQGGGNIQY
TRBV24-1	TRBJ1-2	ATSDTGTVDGYT
TRBV6-2/TRBV6-3	TRBJ1-1	ASSYPEEAF
TRBV7-2	TRBJ2-7	ASSLIGTVSYEQY
TRBV6-5	TRBJ1-1	ASSYLRQDTEAF
TRBV24-1	TRBJ2-2	ATSDLWFEGTGELF
TRBV25-1	TRBJ2-3	ASRSPYTDTQY
TRBV10-3	TRBJ2-1	AISPRGRAGNEQF